One sample yielded the 32 T cell receptor beta chains listed below, sequenced in a study of blood T cell repertoires in COVID-19. Data came from immunoSEQ multiplex PCR; TCRdb stores just in-frame clones and leaves some out. This table has about 140,000 clones, roughly 84% appearing once. The sequencing input was PBMCs or T cells enriched from blood (not recorded which). The source of these receptors is a man between 40 and 49 years old with acute COVID-19.

This chain joins TRBV21-1 and TRBJ1-6; TRBD1 was called by the table and not checked on the DNA. TRBV21-1 is a listed pseudogene. The CDR3 has 22 amino acids. DNA for the CDR3: TGTGCCAGCAGCAAAGCGTCGACAGCCCCAAAGAACCGGGCTTCGGGCAATTCACCCCTCCACTTT. Protein sequence: CASSKASTAPKNRASGNSPLHF.

About this clone itself: A junction end diverges from the germline sequence, so it may reflect a read error. The chain joins TRBV27 to TRBJ2-2; 10 bases align to TRBD2. Germline V lookup: CDR1 MNHEY, CDR2 SMNVEV (reference sequence). The CDR3 spans 16 residues. The CDR3 DNA follows: TGTGCCAGCACTTTAGCGGGGGGTCATAACACCGGGGAGCTGTTTTTT. Translating gives CASTLAGGHNTGELFF.

Comments on this clone: The identical CDR3 is also encoded by other nucleotide sequences in the sample. The chain recombines TRBV19 with TRBJ1-5, with no clear D. The CDR3 loop spans 14 amino acids. In germline, CDR1 is LNHDA, CDR2 SQIVND (reference sequence). V was shortened by 3 bases and J by 2 bases, with 8 bases between the two germline ends. The CDR3 nucleotides are TGTGCCAGTAGTATGAGAGCGGGCAATCAGCCCCAGCATTTT. Its protein product is CASSMRAGNQPQHF.

The chain has TRBV9 and TRBJ2-7; D is possibly TRBD2 (6 bases). Germline lookup yields CDR1 SGDLS and CDR2 YYNGEE. The CDR3 has 15 amino acids. Deletions cut 2 bases from V and 0 bases from J, with 12 bases between. The CDR3, as DNA: TGTGCCAGCAGCGTCCGGGACTTACCCTCCTACGAGCAGTACTTC. Encoded protein: CASSVRDLPSYEQYF.

This chain uses TRBV5-1 with TRBJ2-2; 8 bases match TRBD2. This CDR3 spans 17 amino acids. CDR1 and CDR2 (germline): SGHRS, YFSETQ. The V segment lost 3 bases and the J segment 2 bases; nucleotides outside the gene matches: 9. For the CDR3, the DNA is TGCGCCAGCAGCTCTCCTGCAGCGGGAGCTAACACCGGGGAGCTGTTTTTT. This codes for CASSSPAAGANTGELFF.

This chain links TRBV6-4 with TRBJ2-1; tentatively, D is TRBD2 (6 bases). V shed 3 bases and J shed 4 bases, with 13 bases lying between them. This CDR3 comprises 15 residues. Germline CDR1 is MRHNA and CDR2 is SNTAGT. This chain's CDR3 is CASSDKGTPYNEQFF. CDR3 DNA sequence: TGTGCCAGCAGTGATAAAGGGACTCCTTACAATGAGCAGTTCTTC.

The V gene is TRBV28, the J gene TRBJ2-3; possibly TRBD2 for D (5 bases). The V and J ends lost 6 bases and 2 bases respectively, with 12 bases between them. The CDR3 is 14 amino acids. Per germline, CDR1 MDHEN and CDR2 SYDVKM. The CDR3 spells CASSGLIITDTQYF. The DNA for the CDR3 is TGTGCCAGCAGCGGACTGATCATCACAGATACGCAGTATTTT.

The gene calls are TRBV7-9 and TRBJ2-3; 12 nucleotides agree with TRBD2. Losses at the gene ends were 5 bases for V and 7 bases for J; bases not matched to a gene: 13. From germline, CDR1 is SEHNR and CDR2 FQNEAQ (reference sequence). The CDR3 extends over 17 amino acids. The DNA of the CDR3 is TGTGCCAGCAGCAGAACTTCCGGACTAGCGGGATTAAATACGCAGTATTTT. Translated, it gives CASSRTSGLAGLNTQYF.

For this clone: Distinct nucleotide sequences in the sample also encode this CDR3. The chain employs TRBV12-3 or TRBV12-4 and TRBJ1-2; TRBD1 matches 9 bases. This CDR3 has 12 residues. V shed 5 bases, J shed 5 bases, and the junction held 0 bases outside the gene matches. DNA of the CDR3: TGTGCCAGCAGTGGACAGGGGTATGGCTACACCTTC. It encodes CASSGQGYGYTF.

V gene TRBV4-2 combines with J gene TRBJ2-2; TRBD2 aligns across 8 bases. The CDR3 has 16 amino acids. Germline trimming cut 3 bases from V and 4 bases from J; bases unmatched to any gene: 7. Germline V gene lookup returns CDR1 LGHNA and CDR2 YNFKEQ. The CDR3 loop reads CASSHQRGGGTGELFF. The CDR3 DNA sequence: TGTGCCAGCAGCCACCAACGGGGGGGCGGCACCGGGGAGCTGTTTTTT.

This clone was seen a few times. The V and J genes are TRBV28 and TRBJ1-2; D is undetermined. Trimming left V 10 bases short and J 0 bases short, with 6 bases between. The CDR3 is made up of 11 amino acids. The germline V gene has CDR1 MDHEN and CDR2 SYDVKM. This chain's CDR3 is CATSANYGYTF. The CDR3 DNA follows: TGTGCCACCTCAGCTAACTATGGCTACACCTTC.

The V gene is TRBV28, the J gene TRBJ1-2; 7 nucleotides line up with TRBD1. The germline V gene encodes CDR1 MDHEN and CDR2 SYDVKM. J gave up 8 bases and V 7 bases, and 19 bases lay outside the gene matches. This CDR3 is built from 16 residues. The CDR3 sequence is CASTTPGQVRVGGYTF. The CDR3 DNA sequence: TGTGCCAGCACTACACCCGGACAGGTGCGAGTGGGGGGCTACACCTTC.

The chain links TRBV7-2 to TRBJ2-7; D remains unclear. CDR1 and CDR2 (germline): SGHTA, FQGNSA. The CDR3 contains 15 residues. Trimming left V 0 bases short and J 2 bases short, with 11 bases between. CDR3: CASSLASGFAYEQYF. The CDR3 region has the DNA TGTGCCAGCAGCTTAGCATCGGGTTTTGCCTACGAGCAGTACTTC. Looking up the rest from reference TRBV7-2 and TRBJ2-7 gives the full variable domain: GAGVSQSPSNKVTEKGKDVELRCDPISGHTALYWYRQSLGQGLEFLIYFQGNSAPDKSGLPSDRFSAERTGGSVSTLTIQRTQQEDSAVYLCASSLASGFAYEQYFGPGTRLTVT.

The V call is TRBV18, the J call TRBJ2-1, with a possible D match to TRBD2 (5 bases). This CDR3 has 15 residues. Per the germline V gene, CDR1 is KGHSH and CDR2 is LQKENI. V was shortened by 6 bases and J by 7 bases, with 19 bases between the two germline ends. The CDR3 nucleotides are TGTGCCAGCTCGCCCCAAACAGCGGAAGGAAATGAGCAGTTCTTC. This codes for CASSPQTAEGNEQFF.

The chain couples TRBV5-4 to TRBJ2-5; 7 bases align to TRBD2. Germline V gives CDR1 SGHNT, CDR2 YYREEE (reference sequence). This CDR3 is 15 amino acids long. The J segment lost 4 bases and the V segment lost 2 bases, leaving 8 bases of the junction unmatched. The CDR3 region has the DNA TGTGCCAGCAGCTTTGGGGGGGATATAGGAGAGACCCAGTACTTC. It codes for CASSFGGDIGETQYF.

The V and J genes are TRBV4-1 and TRBJ2-1; TRBD1 matches 7 bases. V trimming: 2 bases; J trimming: 8 bases; junction bases outside the gene matches: 6. CDR3 length: 14 amino acids. The V gene's germline CDR1 is MGHRA and CDR2 YSYEKL. Written as DNA, the CDR3 is TGCGCCAGCAGCCAACCAACAGGGGTGGATGAGCAGTTCTTC. Its protein product is CASSQPTGVDEQFF.

J is TRBJ2-7 and V is TRBV6-6; TRBD1 matches at 9 bases. The CDR3 length is 13 residues. Losses at the gene ends were 5 bases for V and 5 bases for J; bases not matched to a gene: 4. Germline values: CDR1 MNHNY, CDR2 SVGAGI (reference sequence). CDR3 amino acids: CASSPGQGNEQYF. The CDR3, as DNA: TGTGCCAGCAGTCCGGGACAGGGTAACGAGCAGTACTTC.

The J gene is TRBJ2-2, the V gene TRBV30; 15 bases map to TRBD2. Germline CDR1 is GTSNPN and CDR2 is SVGIG (reference sequence). The CDR3 runs 17 residues. With 8 bases clipped from V and 3 bases from J, the junction kept 10 bases outside the gene matches. This CDR3 is CAHTGTSGGRDTGELFF. The DNA of the CDR3 is TGTGCCCACACCGGGACTAGCGGGGGGCGTGACACCGGGGAGCTGTTTTTT.

This clone has more than one count but fewer than ten. The chain has TRBV7-9 and TRBJ2-1; 9 bases line up with TRBD1. This CDR3 spans 15 amino acids. The J segment lost 7 bases and the V segment lost 3 bases, leaving 7 bases of the junction unmatched. Germline V gene lookup returns CDR1 SEHNR and CDR2 FQNEAQ (reference sequence). DNA for the CDR3: TGTGCCAGCAGCTTTAGACAGGGGGTATCGAATGAGCAGTTCTTC. Protein: CASSFRQGVSNEQFF.

This clone was counted a single time. This chain connects TRBV5-5 to TRBJ2-3, with D perhaps matching TRBD2 (6 bases). Germline CDR1 and CDR2: SGHKS and YYEKEE (reference sequence). This CDR3 region has 15 residues. V was clipped by 4 bases and J by 6 bases, with 18 bases between them. CDR3 sequence (DNA): TGTGCCAGCAGCGCGGCCGGGGATGGGGGGGATACGCAGTATTTT. It translates to CASSAAGDGGDTQYF.

This clone has more than one count but fewer than ten. This rearrangement joins TRBV5-4 to TRBJ1-3; 7 bases map to TRBD1. Unmatched junction bases numbered 2, after V lost 2 bases and J lost 0 bases. This CDR3 region has 15 residues. Germline CDR1 SGHNT, CDR2 YYREEE (reference sequence). The CDR3 region is CASSLGQVSGNTIYF. CDR3 nucleotide sequence: TGTGCCAGCAGCTTAGGACAGGTCTCTGGAAACACCATATATTTT.

The rearrangement links TRBV6-5 to TRBJ1-2; TRBD1 aligns across 7 bases. The CDR3 contains 14 residues. The germline CDR1 and CDR2 sequences are MNHEY and SVGAGI. Losses at the gene ends were 2 bases for V and 4 bases for J; bases not matched to a gene: 4. The DNA for the CDR3 is TGTGCCAGCAGTTACCTACAGGGGACCTATGGCTACACCTTC. Its translation: CASSYLQGTYGYTF.

The V gene is TRBV27, the J gene TRBJ2-2; D not certain. The CDR3 is 15 amino acids. Germline assignment: CDR1 MNHEY and CDR2 SMNVEV (reference sequence). V lost 6 bases and J lost 0, with 11 bases in between. CDR3 protein: CASRRIGANTGELFF. CDR3 coding DNA: TGTGCCAGCAGGAGGATTGGAGCGAACACCGGGGAGCTGTTTTTT.

V gene TRBV13 combines with J gene TRBJ2-7; tentatively, D is TRBD2 (5 bases). The CDR3 is made up of 15 amino acids. The germline CDR1 and CDR2 sequences are PRHDT and FYEKMQ (reference sequence). V was clipped by 7 bases and J by 1 base, with 17 bases between them. CDR3 nucleotides: TGTGCCAGCACTATTAGGGAGACAAATTCCTACGAGCAGTACTTC. Translated, it gives CASTIRETNSYEQYF.

The rearrangement joins TRBV7-2 to TRBJ2-7; D possibly corresponds to TRBD2 (7 bases). CDR1 and CDR2 (germline): SGHTA, FQGNSA. V was clipped by 3 bases and J by 4 bases, with 10 bases between them. The length of the CDR3 is 13 residues. CDR3: CASSFRGAYEQYF. CDR3 bases: TGTGCCAGCAGCTTCCGGGGGGCATACGAGCAGTACTTC.

This clone showed up just a few times. The chain combines TRBV15 with TRBJ2-7, with D possibly TRBD2 on 5 matching bases. The V end lost 1 base, the J end lost 1 base, and 14 bases lay between the germline ends. The CDR3 is 16 amino acids. Germline V gene data show CDR1 as LNHNV and CDR2 as YYDKDF (reference sequence). This CDR3 reads CATSRGRGLFSYEQYF. The CDR3 nucleotides are TGTGCCACCAGCAGAGGTCGCGGGCTTTTTTCCTACGAGCAGTACTTC.

This clone has a handful of counts. This chain connects TRBV7-2 to TRBJ2-2; 8 positions agree with TRBD2. CDR1 is SGHTA, CDR2 FQGNSA, per germline. This CDR3 has 14 residues. The V segment lost 6 bases and the J segment 4 bases; nucleotides outside the gene matches: 4. Here the CDR3 DNA reads TGTGCCAGCAGGCCCCGGGGGGGCACCGGGGAGCTGTTTTTT. Residues: CASRPRGGTGELFF.

The chain links TRBV9 to TRBJ2-5; maybe TRBD1 (5 bases). The V gene lost 4 bases and the J gene lost 1 base, with 17 bases spanning the gap. The germline CDR1 and CDR2 sequences are SGDLS and YYNGEE. The CDR3 runs to 16 residues. The CDR3 region has the DNA TGTGCCAGCAGCTCTCCCTCCCGTGACAGCCAAGAGACCCAGTACTTC. Encoded protein: CASSSPSRDSQETQYF.

This sequence joins TRBV19 and TRBJ2-1, with D unclear. Trimming pared 1 base from V and 5 bases from J, leaving 6 bases between. The length of the CDR3 is 13 residues. The germline V gene encodes CDR1 LNHDA and CDR2 SQIVND (reference sequence). The CDR3 is CASSIVDNNEQFF. The CDR3 nucleotides are TGTGCCAGTAGTATAGTTGACAACAATGAGCAGTTCTTC.

V and J are TRBV5-4 and TRBJ2-2; the D is unclear. Deletions cut 2 bases from V and 4 bases from J, with 15 bases between. Germline lookup yields CDR1 SGHNT and CDR2 YYREEE (reference sequence). CDR3 length equals 16 residues. The CDR3 is CASSLGPGRGTGELFF. CDR3 in DNA: TGTGCCAGCAGCTTAGGTCCCGGTCGAGGCACCGGGGAGCTGTTTTTT.

The chain couples TRBV6-5 to TRBJ2-2; no clear D gene. Germline CDR1 is MNHEY and CDR2 is SVGAGI. With 2 bases removed from V and 6 bases from J, the gap between germline ends came to 13 bases. This CDR3 contains 15 residues. The CDR3 DNA is TGTGCCAGCAGTTACGGTAATCGAGCGCCCGGGGAGCTGTTTTTT. This sequence encodes CASSYGNRAPGELFF.

The table lists this clone with a few counts. V usage is TRBV4-1 and J usage is TRBJ2-1, with 12 bases that match TRBD2. The V and J ends lost 4 bases and 6 bases, in that order; junction bases with no gene match: 4. The CDR3 is 15 amino acids. CDR1 is MGHRA, CDR2 YSYEKL, per germline. In DNA form, the CDR3 reads TGCGCCAGCAGCCCCGGGACTAGCGGGCTCAATGAGCAGTTCTTC. This translates into CASSPGTSGLNEQFF.